This passage covers 10 T cell receptor beta chains from one sample sequenced in a study of T-cell memory formation after mild COVID-19. MiXCR was run by TCRdb on the 5' RACE reads, yielding one entry per CDR3 protein. The repertoire holds about 180,000 distinct CDR3 sequences, 16% seen once, with more than 2% in the top ten. The sequenced sample was PBMCs or a T cell subset sorted from them (not recorded which). The receptors were sampled from an adult woman who had mild COVID-19 (a few samples of this study predate the infection). Cell type and time point are not known.

V usage is TRBV28 and J usage is TRBJ2-3; TRBD1 matches 7 bases. With 6 bases clipped from V and 4 bases from J, the junction kept 7 bases outside the gene matches. The CDR3 extends over 14 amino acids. Looked up from germline, CDR1 is MDHEN and CDR2 is SYDVKM. CDR3: CASRRGGASDTQYF. The CDR3 DNA reads as TGTGCCAGCAGAAGAGGGGGCGCTTCAGATACGCAGTATTTT.

CDR3 bases: TGTGCCAGCAGCCTCCACCTAGCGAGGGACAGGGCCAGCTATGGCTACACCTTC. Translation: CASSLHLARDRASYGYTF. The V and J genes are TRBV7-9 and TRBJ1-2, with 9 bases identical to TRBD1. CDR3 length: 18 residues. In germline, CDR1 is SEHNR, CDR2 FQNEAQ (reference sequence). V dropped 5 bases and J dropped 4; count of bases not matched to a gene: 17.

This clonotype showed up just a few times. The chain carries TRBV7-3 and TRBJ2-2; D is possibly TRBD1 (7 bases). Germline assignment: CDR1 SGHTA and CDR2 FQGTGA. CDR3 length equals 17 residues. The V gene lost 0 bases and the J gene lost 5 bases, with 16 bases spanning the gap. DNA of the CDR3: TGTGCCAGCAGCTTAACTCGACTAGGGGGCAGTACCGGGGAGCTGTTTTTT. It is translated as CASSLTRLGGSTGELFF.

The chain couples TRBV9 to TRBJ2-7; 10 nucleotides agree with TRBD1. The germline V gene encodes CDR1 SGDLS and CDR2 YYNGEE. With V trimmed by 1 base and J by 2 bases, 6 bases remained unmatched. The CDR3 loop spans 16 amino acids. CDR3 bases: TGTGCCAGCAGCGTAAGGGGGGACAGGGGAGCCTACGAGCAGTACTTC. Translated, it gives CASSVRGDRGAYEQYF. The whole variable domain, filled in from reference TRBV9 and TRBJ2-7, reads DSGVTQTPKHLITATGQRVTLRCSPRSGDLSVYWYQQSLDQGLQFLIQYYNGEERAKGNILERFSAQQFPDLHSELNLSSLELGDSALYFCASSVRGDRGAYEQYFGPGTRLTVT.

This clonotype was seen a handful of times. CDR3 protein: CASSDRGNQPQHF. DNA of the CDR3: TGTGCCAGCAGCGACAGGGGGAATCAGCCCCAGCATTTT. The chain carries TRBV2 and TRBJ1-5, with 9 bases fitting TRBD1. V lost 6 bases to trimming and J lost 4 bases; unmatched junction nucleotides: 1. The CDR3 consists of 13 residues. Looked up from germline, CDR1 is SNHLY and CDR2 is FYNNEI.

This sequence joins TRBV7-2 and TRBJ2-3; D is possibly TRBD1 or TRBD2 (5 bases each). The CDR3 contains 15 residues. V shed 2 bases and J shed 5 bases, with 14 bases lying between them. Germline assignment: CDR1 SGHTA and CDR2 FQGNSA. CDR3 amino acids: CASSLQAARGDTQYF. CDR3 coding DNA: TGTGCCAGCAGCTTACAAGCGGCAAGGGGAGATACGCAGTATTTT.

This clonotype was detected ten times or more. The rearrangement joins TRBV4-3 to TRBJ2-1; D possibly corresponds to TRBD2 (5 bases). CDR1 is LGHNA, CDR2 YSLEER, per germline. The CDR3 is 15 amino acids. Trimming shortened V by 1 base and J by 0 bases, and 7 bases separated the two germline ends. CDR3 sequence: CASSQGGSSYNEQFF. The CDR3 DNA sequence: TGCGCCAGCAGCCAAGGTGGGAGCTCCTACAATGAGCAGTTCTTC.

The chain has TRBV5-1 and TRBJ2-1, with 13 bases matching TRBD2. The CDR3 runs 12 residues. V trimming: 5 bases; J trimming: 16 bases; junction bases outside the gene matches: 6. Germline assignment: CDR1 SGHRS and CDR2 YFSETQ. CDR3 loop: CASRLAGGPRFF. Written as DNA, the CDR3 is TGCGCCAGCAGACTAGCGGGGGGGCCGCGTTTCTTC.

This clonotype occurred a few times. The CDR3 bases are TGTGCCATCAAAGAGCGGGAGTACAATGAGCAGTTCTTC. As protein: CAIKEREYNEQFF. The rearrangement joins TRBV10-3 to TRBJ2-1, with TRBD2 identical over 8 bases. The CDR3 sequence is 13 residues long. With 7 bases clipped from V and 4 bases from J, the junction kept 3 bases outside the gene matches. Germline V gene data show CDR1 as ENHRY and CDR2 as SYGVKD.

This clonotype was detected a few times. This CDR3 reads CASSHRTDTSSGYEQYF. The CDR3 coding sequence is TGTGCCAGCAGTCATCGGACAGACACCTCGTCTGGCTACGAGCAGTACTTC. The chain recombines TRBV6-2 or TRBV6-3 with TRBJ2-7, with a possible D match to TRBD1 (6 bases). Germline V gene lookup returns CDR1 MNHEY and CDR2 SVGEGT. Trimming took 5 bases from V and 3 from J, leaving 23 bases between them. The CDR3 has 17 amino acids.